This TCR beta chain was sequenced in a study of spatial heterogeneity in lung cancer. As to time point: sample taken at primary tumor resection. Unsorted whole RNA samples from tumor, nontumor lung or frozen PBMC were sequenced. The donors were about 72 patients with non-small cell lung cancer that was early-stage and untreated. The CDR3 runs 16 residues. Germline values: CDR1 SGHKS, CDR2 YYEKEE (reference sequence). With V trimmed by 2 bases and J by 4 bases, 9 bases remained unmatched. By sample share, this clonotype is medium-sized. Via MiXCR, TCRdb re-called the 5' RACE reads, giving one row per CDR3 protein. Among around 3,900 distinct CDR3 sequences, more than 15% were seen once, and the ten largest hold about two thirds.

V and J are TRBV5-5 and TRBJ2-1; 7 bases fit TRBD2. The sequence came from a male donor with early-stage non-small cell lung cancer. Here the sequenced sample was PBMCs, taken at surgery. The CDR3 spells CASSFDSGGSYNEQFF. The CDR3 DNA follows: TGTGCCAGCAGCTTCGACTCGGGAGGCTCTTACAATGAGCAGTTCTTC.